This TCR beta chain was profiled in a study of blood T cell repertoires in COVID-19. Study background: Acute and convalescent COVID-19 samples came from the United States, Italy and Spain. PBMCs, B-cell-depleted T cells, or T cells were the source of the cDNA or gDNA that made up the material.

Original processing methods: Reference gene primer amplification gave nucleated cell count estimates. Profiled with immunoSEQ multiplex PCR; TCRdb holds only in-frame clones, not every one. Clonal size and the V and J genes are those of that table, whereas D and trimming came from the DNA. The sample holds about 74,000 clones, 75% to 85% seen once. This clone was counted between two and nine times. The sequence came from a man older than 75 with acute or convalescent COVID-19. The sample consisted of peripheral blood.

The CDR3 nucleotides are TGCGCCAGCAGCCGGACAGGGATAGGTTCACCCCTCCACTTT. Protein sequence: CASSRTGIGSPLHF. The chain has TRBV5-1 and TRBJ1-6; 8 bases match TRBD1. V was pared by 4 bases and J by 9 bases, with 6 bases of the junction left unmatched. The V gene's germline CDR1 is SGHRS and CDR2 YFSETQ. The length of the CDR3 is 14 residues.